This TCR beta chain was recovered during a study of OX40 agonist ivuxolimab in advanced cancers. Study-level background: People who had prior anti-PD-1, anti-PD-L1 or anti-CTLA-4 therapy could take part, and around 43% had some. Study-level points and caveats: Expanded peripheral T-cell antigen specificity went undetermined.

This CDR3 comprises 16 residues. V was shortened by 5 bases and J by 1 base, with 17 bases between the two germline ends. Germline lookup yields CDR1 SGHVS and CDR2 FQNEAQ. Turning to this clone: Its cognate antigen is unknown.

Excluded were patients having autoimmune disease history or systemic immunosuppression. The study sampled blood at baseline, cycle 4 day 1, and cycle 7 day 1. Some clones are missing from TCRdb's copy, which holds only in-frame ones; the method was immunoSEQ multiplex PCR. The sample includes fewer than 45,000 clones, approximately 76% seen only once; the top ten take over 20%. This chain connects TRBV7-8 to TRBJ1-1; no clear D. This specimen was CD4+ or CD8+ T cells sorted from blood, taken in a trial of the OX40 agonist ivuxolimab. The sequence was collected from an adult with an advanced solid tumor such as melanoma, head and neck, liver or kidney cancer. This chain's CDR3 is CASSPRSRNTNTEAFF. The CDR3 DNA reads as TGTGCCAGCAGCCCCCGGAGCCGGAACACGAACACTGAAGCTTTCTTT. Full variable domain (rest looked up from reference TRBV7-8 and TRBJ1-1): GAGVSQSPRYKVAKRGQDVALRCDPISGHVSLFWYQQALGQGPEFLTYFQNEAQLDKSGLPSDRFFAERPEGSVSTLKIQRTQQEDSAVYLCASSPRSRNTNTEAFFGQGTRLTVV.